These 13 T cell receptor beta chains came from one sample sequenced in a study of neoadjuvant anti-PD-1 for oral cavity cancer. Assay used: immunoSEQ multiplex PCR; TCRdb lists only in-frame clones, some missing. The data show around 16,000 clones, with roughly 69% seen just once and under 3% held by the top ten. This sample comprised PBMCs, obtained before nivolumab (anti-PD-1) treatment. The receptor source for this set is a person aged 40-85 years with oral cavity squamous cell carcinoma.

The chain has TRBV27 and TRBJ2-5; D gene uncertain. Germline values: CDR1 MNHEY, CDR2 SMNVEV (reference sequence). This CDR3 has 16 amino acids. V was cut by 4 bases and J by 2 bases, with 17 bases left in between. CDR3 DNA sequence: TGTGCCAGCAGTTCCACTTTGCGAACTAAGCAAGAGACCCAGTACTTC. Protein sequence: CASSSTLRTKQETQYF.

This sequence joins TRBV7-9 and TRBJ2-5; TRBD2 matches at 13 bases. The CDR3 consists of 17 residues. Trimming removed 5 bases from V and 3 bases from J; junction bases left unmatched: 9. Looked up from germline, CDR1 is SEHNR and CDR2 is FQNEAQ (reference sequence). DNA for the CDR3: TGTGCCAGCAGCCCGCCAACCGGGACTAGCGGGGAAGAGACCCAGTACTTC. This encodes CASSPPTGTSGEETQYF.

The chain has TRBV6-1 and TRBJ1-2; perhaps TRBD1 as D (6 bases). The CDR3 runs to 15 residues. Between the trimmed V and J ends, which lost 3 bases and 2 bases, there was a span of 13 bases. Germline V lookup: CDR1 MNHNS, CDR2 SASEGT. The CDR3 region is CASSEVGGLNYGYTF. The CDR3 coding sequence is TGTGCCAGCAGTGAGGTAGGGGGACTGAACTATGGCTACACCTTC.

This clone was detected a few times. The rearrangement uses TRBV6-1 and TRBJ2-5, with TRBD2 matching 8 bases. The CDR3 extends over 14 amino acids. CDR1 is MNHNS and CDR2 is SASEGT in the germline V gene. With V trimmed by 4 bases and J by 4 bases, 5 bases remained unmatched. CDR3 protein: CASSGLAGGETQYF. The CDR3 bases are TGTGCCAGCAGTGGGCTAGCGGGTGGAGAGACCCAGTACTTC.

The chain couples TRBV5-1 to TRBJ2-1; D not certain. The CDR3 loop spans 11 amino acids. The V and J ends lost 2 bases and 5 bases respectively, with 2 bases between them. Germline V gives CDR1 SGHRS, CDR2 YFSETQ. CDR3 sequence: CASSFHNEQFF. In nucleotides, the CDR3 is TGCGCCAGCAGCTTCCACAATGAGCAGTTCTTC. The full variable domain, its missing parts supplied by reference TRBV5-1 and TRBJ2-1, is KAGVTQTPRYLIKTRGQQVTLSCSPISGHRSVSWYQQTPGQGLQFLFEYFSETQRNKGNFPGRFSGRQFSNSRSEMNVSTLELGDSALYLCASSFHNEQFFGPGTRLTVL.

This clone was observed a few times. The gene calls are TRBV7-9 and TRBJ2-5; TRBD2 matches at 11 bases. The CDR3 covers 15 residues. V shed 3 bases and J 4 bases; nucleotides not matched to a gene: 4. CDR1 is SEHNR and CDR2 is FQNEAQ in the germline V gene (reference sequence). CDR3 DNA sequence: TGTGCCAGCAGCTTGACCCTAGCGGGAGGAGAGACCCAGTACTTC. Residues: CASSLTLAGGETQYF.

The J gene is TRBJ2-7, the V gene TRBV9; 9 positions agree with TRBD2. The CDR3 has 13 amino acids. Germline V gene sequence: CDR1 SGDLS, CDR2 YYNGEE. V lost 3 bases, J lost 4 bases, and 2 bases stayed unmatched. CDR3 bases: TGTGCCAGCAGCGGGACTAGCGAGTACGAGCAGTACTTC. Translation: CASSGTSEYEQYF. Variable domain in full (rest from reference TRBV9 and TRBJ2-7): DSGVTQTPKHLITATGQRVTLRCSPRSGDLSVYWYQQSLDQGLQFLIQYYNGEERAKGNILERFSAQQFPDLHSELNLSSLELGDSALYFCASSGTSEYEQYFGPGTRLTVT.

The rearrangement joins TRBV27 to TRBJ2-7; weak D call: TRBD1 (6 bases). CDR1 is MNHEY, CDR2 SMNVEV, per germline (reference sequence). The CDR3 sequence is 14 residues long. Trimming took 4 bases from V and 7 from J, leaving 17 bases between them. CDR3 protein: CASSSAGALGEQYF. Written as DNA, the CDR3 is TGTGCCAGCAGTTCGGCAGGGGCCCTTGGGGAGCAGTACTTC.

This clone was counted once. The chain uses TRBV5-1 and TRBJ2-2; 10 nucleotides match TRBD1. Germline V gene sequence: CDR1 SGHRS, CDR2 YFSETQ. With V trimmed by 0 bases and J by 4 bases, 9 bases remained unmatched. CDR3 length equals 18 residues. As DNA, the CDR3 is TGCGCCAGCAGCTTGGGTCCCTCGGGACAGGGGCCCACCGGGGAGCTGTTTTTT. Protein sequence: CASSLGPSGQGPTGELFF.

This sequence joins TRBV7-2 and TRBJ1-5, with D possibly TRBD1 on 5 matching bases. CDR3 length equals 15 residues. Looked up from germline, CDR1 is SGHTA and CDR2 is FQGNSA. The V end lost 0 bases, the J end lost 2 bases, and 8 bases lay between the germline ends. CDR3 protein: CASSLAGGGNQPQHF. CDR3 sequence (DNA): TGTGCCAGCAGCTTAGCGGGGGGTGGCAATCAGCCCCAGCATTTT.

As DNA, the CDR3 is TGCAGCGTTTACTGGACGGCTAATGAAGCTTTCTTT. Translated, it gives CSVYWTANEAFF. The V and J genes are TRBV29-1 and TRBJ1-1; D ambiguous. Trimming shortened V by 5 bases and J by 7 bases, and 14 bases separated the two germline ends. Germline values: CDR1 SQVTM, CDR2 ANQGSEA. There are 12 residues in the CDR3.

The chain links TRBV30 to TRBJ2-1, with 14 bases identical to TRBD2. The CDR3 loop spans 15 amino acids. V shed 2 bases and J 6 bases; nucleotides not matched to a gene: 3. From germline, CDR1 is GTSNPN and CDR2 SVGIG (reference sequence). The CDR3: CAWSPGLAGVNEQFF. Here the CDR3 DNA reads TGTGCCTGGAGTCCGGGACTAGCGGGAGTCAATGAGCAGTTCTTC. Drawing the rest from reference TRBV30 and TRBJ2-1, the complete variable domain is SQTIHQWPATLVQPVGSPLSLECTVEGTSNPNLYWYRQAAGRGLQLLFYSVGIGQISSEVPQNLSASRPQDRQFILSSKKLLLSDSGFYLCAWSPGLAGVNEQFFGPGTRLTVL.

The rearrangement joins TRBV5-6 to TRBJ2-5, with D perhaps TRBD1 or TRBD2 (7 bases each). The germline CDR1 and CDR2 sequences are SGHDT and YYEEEE. This CDR3 contains 15 residues. V lost 5 bases and J lost 5, with 19 bases in between. CDR3 DNA: TGTGCCAGCAGGTCGAGGGGGAGGGGGCCGGAGACCCAGTACTTC. Protein: CASRSRGRGPETQYF.